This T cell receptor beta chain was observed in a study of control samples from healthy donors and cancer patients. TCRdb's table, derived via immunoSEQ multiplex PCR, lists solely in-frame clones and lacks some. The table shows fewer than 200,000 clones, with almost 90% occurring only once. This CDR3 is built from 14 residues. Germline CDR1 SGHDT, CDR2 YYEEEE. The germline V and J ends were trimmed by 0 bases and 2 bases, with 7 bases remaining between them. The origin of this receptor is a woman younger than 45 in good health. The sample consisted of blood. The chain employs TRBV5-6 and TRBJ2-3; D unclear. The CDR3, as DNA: TGTGCCAGCAGCTTGGAGTCCTACACAGATACGCAGTATTTT. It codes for CASSLESYTDTQYF.